Presented here are 10 T cell receptor beta chains from one specimen sequenced in a study of CD8 T cells in ankylosing spondylitis. Study results and caveats: Apparently characteristic of ankylosing spondylitis blood was a TCR beta motif (about 8 highly homologous variants).

Each CDR3 protein gets one entry after TCRdb re-called the 5' RACE reads with MiXCR. The profile shows under 450,000 distinct CDR3 sequences, 15% to 20% of them singletons. For these TCRs, the target antigens are not known. The sequencing input was blood, either unsorted or a sorted T cell fraction (not recorded which). The receptors were sampled from a male donor with ankylosing spondylitis.

On this clonotype: A much larger clone lies a single base off, so this may be a read error. The rearrangement uses TRBV25-1 and TRBJ1-4; the D is unclear. The CDR3 totals 15 residues. CDR1 MGHDK and CDR2 SYGVNS come from the germline V gene. Deletions cut 6 bases from V and 3 bases from J, with 14 bases between. CDR3 sequence (DNA): TGTGCCAGCAGCCCAACGCTCACATCTAATGAAAAACTGTTTTTT. Protein: CASSPTLTSNEKLFF. The whole variable domain, filled in from reference TRBV25-1 and TRBJ1-4, reads EADIYQTPRYLVIGTGKKITLECSQTMGHDKMYWYQQDPGMELHLIHYSYGVNSTEKGDLSSESTVSRIRTEHFPLTLESARPSHTSQYLCASSPTLTSNEKLFFGSGTQLSVL.

This clonotype has only a few counts. CDR3 sequence reads: CASSPLTPRNTEAFF. The CDR3 DNA is TGCGCCAGCAGCCCTCTCACACCGCGAAACACTGAAGCTTTCTTT. This rearrangement joins TRBV5-1 to TRBJ1-1; D uncertain. V dropped 4 bases and J dropped 2 bases, with 15 bases sitting between them. From germline, CDR1 is SGHRS and CDR2 YFSETQ. The CDR3 contains 15 residues.

The table lists this clonotype with a few counts. This chain links TRBV20-1 with TRBJ2-7; 8 bases fit TRBD2. V shed 5 bases, J shed 4 bases, and the junction held 4 bases outside the gene matches. CDR3 length: 12 residues. Germline V lookup: CDR1 DFQATT, CDR2 SNEGSKA (reference sequence). CDR3 region: CSAGPSGYEQYF. The CDR3 region has the DNA TGCAGTGCTGGCCCTAGCGGGTACGAGCAGTACTTC.

This chain uses TRBV12-3 or TRBV12-4 with TRBJ2-7, with 7 bases lining up with TRBD2. The CDR3 extends over 15 amino acids. V was pared by 4 bases and J by 2 bases, with 8 bases of the junction left unmatched. For the CDR3, the DNA is TGTGCCAGCAGTTCACGCGCGGGGGTAACCTACGAGCAGTACTTC. Translating gives CASSSRAGVTYEQYF.

In this sample, this clonotype turned up a few times. The chain couples TRBV30 to TRBJ1-1; no clear D gene. V shed 0 bases and J shed 1 base, with 6 bases lying between them. Germline CDR1 and CDR2: GTSNPN and SVGIG (reference sequence). The CDR3 is 13 residues long. This chain's CDR3 is CAWSVKTNTEAFF. CDR3 nucleotides: TGTGCCTGGAGTGTAAAAACGAACACTGAAGCTTTCTTT.

The gene calls are TRBV7-9 and TRBJ2-7; TRBD2 matches 9 bases. The CDR3 length is 16 residues. Germline V gene sequence: CDR1 SEHNR, CDR2 FQNEAQ (reference sequence). Unmatched junction bases numbered 10, after V lost 4 bases and J lost 3 bases. The CDR3 reads CASSSIKAGGNYEQYF. DNA of the CDR3: TGTGCCAGCAGCTCAATAAAAGCGGGAGGTAACTACGAGCAGTACTTC. Drawing the rest from reference TRBV7-9 and TRBJ2-7, the complete variable domain is DTGVSQNPRHKITKRGQNVTFRCDPISEHNRLYWYRQTLGQGPEFLTYFQNEAQLEKSRLLSDRFSAERPKGSFSTLEIQRTEQGDSAMYLCASSSIKAGGNYEQYFGPGTRLTVT.

This clonotype was counted ten times or more. The chain combines TRBV29-1 with TRBJ2-3; 8 bases fit TRBD2. CDR3 length equals 15 residues. The trim removed 6 bases at V and 2 bases at J, leaving 10 bases unmatched. The V gene's germline CDR1 is SQVTM and CDR2 ANQGSEA. Here the CDR3 DNA reads TGCAGCGTCCCTGGGGCTAGCGGGCACACAGATACGCAGTATTTT. Its translation: CSVPGASGHTDTQYF.

The J gene is TRBJ2-3, the V gene TRBV20-1, with D possibly matching TRBD2 (6 bases). The ends were cut back, 4 bases at V and 0 bases at J, with 14 bases in the middle. Germline assignment: CDR1 DFQATT and CDR2 SNEGSKA (reference sequence). The CDR3 is made up of 15 amino acids. The chain's CDR3 is CSAKRASSSTDTQYF. CDR3 sequence (DNA): TGCAGTGCTAAGCGGGCTAGCAGTAGCACAGATACGCAGTATTTT.

The gene calls are TRBV5-8 and TRBJ1-1, with D possibly matching TRBD1 (5 bases). CDR1 is SGHTS, CDR2 YDEGEE, per germline. V was cut by 7 bases and J by 5 bases, with 24 bases left in between. The CDR3 has 16 amino acids. The CDR3 DNA reads as TGTGCCAGCGCGCCCGATACAGGTAGGAAGGGGACTGAAGCTTTCTTT. Translation: CASAPDTGRKGTEAFF.

The chain couples TRBV25-1 to TRBJ1-5; a possible D gene is TRBD1 (5 bases). Per the germline V gene, CDR1 is MGHDK and CDR2 is SYGVNS. Deletions cut 8 bases from V and 2 bases from J, with 10 bases between. This CDR3 comprises 13 residues. The CDR3 sequence: CASGGSGNQPQHF. The CDR3 bases are TGTGCCAGCGGGGGGTCGGGCAATCAGCCCCAGCATTTT.